This T cell receptor (beta chain) was found in a study of shared clonotypes between healthy human individuals. HIV-negative, healthy adults without recent acute infections or vaccinations were the donors. This CDR3 spans 12 amino acids. CDR1 and CDR2 (germline): ENHRY, SYGVKD. Between the trimmed V and J ends, which lost 10 bases and 0 bases, there was a span of 9 bases. Overall study results and limits: Clonotypes shared by all four sorted-subset donors had higher generation probabilities than non-shared clonotypes. Rarefaction indicated that sorted-subset sequencing remained incomplete although depth was large.

In the case of this clone: No antigen is known for it.

Approximately 210 ng DNA, tens of thousands of T cell genomes, went into each sorted-subset replicate PCR. Method: immunoSEQ multiplex PCR; TCRdb's copy keeps in-frame clones and lacks some. The sample includes some 900,000 clones, around three quarters of them seen just once. The origin of this receptor is a man aged 18 to 30 in good health. Sequencing was done on a sample of memory CD4+ T cells sorted from blood. Subset described: CD45RA-negative fraction. The chain has TRBV10-3 and TRBJ1-1, with no clear D. CDR3 loop: CATKAVNTEAFF. The CDR3, as DNA: TGTGCCACCAAGGCGGTGAACACTGAAGCTTTCTTT.